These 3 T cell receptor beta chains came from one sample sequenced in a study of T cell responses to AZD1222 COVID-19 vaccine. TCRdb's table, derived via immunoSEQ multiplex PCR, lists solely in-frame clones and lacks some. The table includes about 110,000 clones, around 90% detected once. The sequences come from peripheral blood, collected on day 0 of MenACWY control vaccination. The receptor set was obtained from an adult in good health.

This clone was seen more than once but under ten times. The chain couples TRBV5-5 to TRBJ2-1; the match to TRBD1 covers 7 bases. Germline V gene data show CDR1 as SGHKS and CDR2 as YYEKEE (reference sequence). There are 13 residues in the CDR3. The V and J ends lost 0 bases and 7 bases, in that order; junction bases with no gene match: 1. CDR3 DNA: TGTGCCAGCAGCTTGGGGACAGGTAATGAGCAGTTCTTC. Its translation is CASSLGTGNEQFF.

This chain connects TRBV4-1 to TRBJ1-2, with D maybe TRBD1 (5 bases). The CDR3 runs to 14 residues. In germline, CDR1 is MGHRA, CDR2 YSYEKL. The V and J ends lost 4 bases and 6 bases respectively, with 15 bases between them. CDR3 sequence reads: CASSPRNGQDGYTF. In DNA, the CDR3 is TGCGCCAGCAGCCCCAGAAACGGACAAGATGGCTACACCTTC.

CDR3 region: CASSYQGGVSPLHF. CDR3 DNA sequence: TGTGCCAGCAGCTACCAGGGAGGTGTTTCACCCCTCCACTTT. The chain combines TRBV11-1 with TRBJ1-6; D perhaps matches TRBD1 (5 bases). Per the germline V gene, CDR1 is SGHAT and CDR2 is FQDESV (reference sequence). This CDR3 is 14 amino acids long. Trimming stripped 4 bases from V and 9 bases from J, with 13 bases between.